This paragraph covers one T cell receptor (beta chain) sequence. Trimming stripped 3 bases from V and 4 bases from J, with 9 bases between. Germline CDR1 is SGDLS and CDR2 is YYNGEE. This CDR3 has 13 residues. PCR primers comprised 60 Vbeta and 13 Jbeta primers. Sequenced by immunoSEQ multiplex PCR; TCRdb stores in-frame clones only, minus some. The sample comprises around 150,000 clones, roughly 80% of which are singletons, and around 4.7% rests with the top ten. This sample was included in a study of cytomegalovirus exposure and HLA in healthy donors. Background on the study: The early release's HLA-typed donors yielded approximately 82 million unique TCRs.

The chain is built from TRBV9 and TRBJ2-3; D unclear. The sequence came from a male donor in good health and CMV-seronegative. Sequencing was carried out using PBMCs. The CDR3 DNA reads TGTGCCAGCAGCGCAGAACCCCCAGATACGCAGTATTTT. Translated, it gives CASSAEPPDTQYF.